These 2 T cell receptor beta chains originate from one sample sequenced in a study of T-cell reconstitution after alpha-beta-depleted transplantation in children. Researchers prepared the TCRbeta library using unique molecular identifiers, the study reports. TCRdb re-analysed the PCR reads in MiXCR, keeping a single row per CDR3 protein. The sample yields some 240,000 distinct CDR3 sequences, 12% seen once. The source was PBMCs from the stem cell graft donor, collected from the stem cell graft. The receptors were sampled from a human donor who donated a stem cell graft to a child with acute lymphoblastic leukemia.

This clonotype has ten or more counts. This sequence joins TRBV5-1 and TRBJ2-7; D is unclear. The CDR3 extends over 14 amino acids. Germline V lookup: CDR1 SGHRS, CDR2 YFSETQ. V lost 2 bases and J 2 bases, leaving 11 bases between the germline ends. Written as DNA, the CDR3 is TGCGCCAGCAGCTTTGAGAGAGCTACCTACGAGCAGTACTTC. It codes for CASSFERATYEQYF.

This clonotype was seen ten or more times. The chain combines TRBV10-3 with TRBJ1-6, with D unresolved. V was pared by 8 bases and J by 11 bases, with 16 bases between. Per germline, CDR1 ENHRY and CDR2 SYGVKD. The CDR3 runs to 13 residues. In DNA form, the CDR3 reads TGTGCCATCTCGGAGGACCTTGAGCCACCCCTCCACTTT. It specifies CAISEDLEPPLHF.